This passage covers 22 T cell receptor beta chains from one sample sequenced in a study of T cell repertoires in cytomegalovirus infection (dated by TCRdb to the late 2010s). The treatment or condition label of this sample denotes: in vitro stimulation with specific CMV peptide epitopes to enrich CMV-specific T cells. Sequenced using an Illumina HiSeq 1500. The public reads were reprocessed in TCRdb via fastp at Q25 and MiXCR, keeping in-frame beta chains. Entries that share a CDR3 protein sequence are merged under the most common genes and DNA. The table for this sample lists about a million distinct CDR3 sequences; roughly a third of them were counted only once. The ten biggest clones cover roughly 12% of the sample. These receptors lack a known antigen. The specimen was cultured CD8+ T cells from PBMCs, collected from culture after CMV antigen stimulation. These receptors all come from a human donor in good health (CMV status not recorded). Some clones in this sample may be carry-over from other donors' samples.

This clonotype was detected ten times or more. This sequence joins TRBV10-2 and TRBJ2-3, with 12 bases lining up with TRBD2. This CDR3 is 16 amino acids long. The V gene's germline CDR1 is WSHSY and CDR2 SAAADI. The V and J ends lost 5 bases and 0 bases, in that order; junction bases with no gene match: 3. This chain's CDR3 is CASSKLAGGSTDTQYF. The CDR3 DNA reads TGCGCCAGCAGTAAGCTAGCGGGGGGGAGCACAGATACGCAGTATTTT.

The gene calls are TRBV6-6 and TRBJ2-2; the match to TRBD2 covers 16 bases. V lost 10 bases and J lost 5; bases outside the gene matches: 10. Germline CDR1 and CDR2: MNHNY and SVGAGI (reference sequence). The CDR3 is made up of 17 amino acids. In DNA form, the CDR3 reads TGTGCCACCTGGGGACTAGCGGGGGGGCCGGAGACCGGGGAGCTGTTTTTT. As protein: CATWGLAGGPETGELFF.

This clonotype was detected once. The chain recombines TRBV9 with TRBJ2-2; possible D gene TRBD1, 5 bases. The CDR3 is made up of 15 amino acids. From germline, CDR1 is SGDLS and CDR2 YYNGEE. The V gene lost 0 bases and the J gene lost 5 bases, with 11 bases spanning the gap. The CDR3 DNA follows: TGTGCCAGCAGCGTAGTAGGGGTTCTGACCGGGGAGCTGTTTTTT. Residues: CASSVVGVLTGELFF.

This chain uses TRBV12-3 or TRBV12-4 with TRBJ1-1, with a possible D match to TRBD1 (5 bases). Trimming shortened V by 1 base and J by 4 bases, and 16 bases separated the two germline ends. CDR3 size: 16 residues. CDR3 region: CASSLEGRERGTEAFF. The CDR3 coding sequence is TGTGCCAGCAGTTTAGAGGGCAGGGAAAGGGGCACTGAAGCTTTCTTT.

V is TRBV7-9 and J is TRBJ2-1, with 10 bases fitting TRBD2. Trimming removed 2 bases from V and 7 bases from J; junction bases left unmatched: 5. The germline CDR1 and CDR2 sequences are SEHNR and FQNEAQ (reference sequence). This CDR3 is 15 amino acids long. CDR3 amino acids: CASSLRLAGANEQFF. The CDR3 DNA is TGTGCCAGCAGCTTAAGGCTAGCGGGGGCTAATGAGCAGTTCTTC.

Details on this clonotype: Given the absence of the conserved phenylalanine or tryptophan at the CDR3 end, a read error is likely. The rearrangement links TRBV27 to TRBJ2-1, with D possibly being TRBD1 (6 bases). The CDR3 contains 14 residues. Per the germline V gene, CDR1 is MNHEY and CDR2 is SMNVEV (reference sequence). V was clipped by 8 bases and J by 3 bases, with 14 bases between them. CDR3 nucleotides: TGTGCCAGCGCATTTGGGACACTCTACAATGAGCAGTTCATC. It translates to CASAFGTLYNEQFI.

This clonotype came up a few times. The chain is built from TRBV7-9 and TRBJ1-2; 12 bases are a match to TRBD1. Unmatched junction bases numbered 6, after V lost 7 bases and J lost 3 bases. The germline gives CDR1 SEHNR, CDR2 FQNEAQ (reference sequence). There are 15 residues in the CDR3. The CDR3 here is CASTPGQGAHYGYTF. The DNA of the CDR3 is TGTGCCAGCACACCGGGACAGGGGGCTCACTATGGCTACACCTTC. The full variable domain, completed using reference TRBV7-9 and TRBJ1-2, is DTGVSQNPRHKITKRGQNVTFRCDPISEHNRLYWYRQTLGQGPEFLTYFQNEAQLEKSRLLSDRFSAERPKGSFSTLEIQRTEQGDSAMYLCASTPGQGAHYGYTFGSGTRLTVV.

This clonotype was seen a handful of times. This CDR3 reads CASTNRLLHEQYF. The CDR3 bases are TGTGCCAGCACCAACAGACTACTCCACGAGCAGTACTTC. The J gene is TRBJ2-7, the V gene TRBV6-5; D may be TRBD2 (5 bases). V was pared by 7 bases and J by 5 bases, with 15 bases between. CDR1 is MNHEY, CDR2 SVGAGI, per germline. CDR3 length: 13 amino acids.

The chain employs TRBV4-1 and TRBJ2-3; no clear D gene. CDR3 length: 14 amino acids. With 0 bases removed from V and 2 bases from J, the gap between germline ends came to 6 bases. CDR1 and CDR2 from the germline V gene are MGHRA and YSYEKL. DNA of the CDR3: TGCGCCAGCAGCCAAGAGGCGTACACAGATACGCAGTATTTT. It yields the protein CASSQEAYTDTQYF.

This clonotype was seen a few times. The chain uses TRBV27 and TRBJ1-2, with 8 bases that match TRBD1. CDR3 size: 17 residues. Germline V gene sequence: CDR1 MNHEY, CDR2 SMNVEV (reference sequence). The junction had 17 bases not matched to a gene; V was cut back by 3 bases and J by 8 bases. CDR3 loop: CASSFLATDRELEGYTF. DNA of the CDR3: TGTGCCAGCAGTTTTCTCGCGACGGACAGGGAATTGGAAGGCTACACCTTC.

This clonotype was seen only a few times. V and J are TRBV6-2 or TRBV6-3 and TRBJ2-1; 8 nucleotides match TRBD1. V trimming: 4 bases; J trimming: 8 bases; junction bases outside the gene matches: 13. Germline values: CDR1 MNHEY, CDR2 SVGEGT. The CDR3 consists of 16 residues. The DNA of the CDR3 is TGTGCCAGCAGTTTCCTAGGACAGGGTTTCAGGGATGAGCAGTTCTTC. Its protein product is CASSFLGQGFRDEQFF.

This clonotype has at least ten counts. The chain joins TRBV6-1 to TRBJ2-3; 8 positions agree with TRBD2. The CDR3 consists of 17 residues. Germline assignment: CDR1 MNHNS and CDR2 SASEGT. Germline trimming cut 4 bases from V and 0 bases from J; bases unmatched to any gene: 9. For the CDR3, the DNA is TGTGCCAGCAGTGCTGATATAGTAGCGGGGAGCACAGATACGCAGTATTTT. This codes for CASSADIVAGSTDTQYF.

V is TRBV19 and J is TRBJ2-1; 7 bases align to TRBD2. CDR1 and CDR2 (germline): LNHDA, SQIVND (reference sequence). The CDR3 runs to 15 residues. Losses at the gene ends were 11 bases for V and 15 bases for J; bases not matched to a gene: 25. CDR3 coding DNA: TGTGCCTCAAGTATTGTCTTAGGGGACTACCAAGGGCCGTTCTTC. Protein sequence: CASSIVLGDYQGPFF.

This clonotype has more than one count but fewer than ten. Written as DNA, the CDR3 is TGTGCCAGCAGCTACTTTAACGGGGGCGTCACAGATACGCAGTATTTT. As protein: CASSYFNGGVTDTQYF. The chain joins TRBV7-9 to TRBJ2-3; tentatively, D is TRBD1 or TRBD2 (6 bases each). Germline loops: CDR1 SEHNR, CDR2 FQNEAQ (reference sequence). The germline V and J ends were trimmed by 4 bases and 2 bases, with 16 bases remaining between them. There are 16 residues in the CDR3. Full variable domain (remainder filled in from reference TRBV7-9 and TRBJ2-3): DTGVSQNPRHKITKRGQNVTFRCDPISEHNRLYWYRQTLGQGPEFLTYFQNEAQLEKSRLLSDRFSAERPKGSFSTLEIQRTEQGDSAMYLCASSYFNGGVTDTQYFGPGTRLTVL.

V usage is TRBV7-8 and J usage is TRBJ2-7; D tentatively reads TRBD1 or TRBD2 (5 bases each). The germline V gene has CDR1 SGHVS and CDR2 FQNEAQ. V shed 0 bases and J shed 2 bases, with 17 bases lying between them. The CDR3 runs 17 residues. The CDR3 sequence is CASSLARGEGPTYEQYF. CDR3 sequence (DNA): TGTGCCAGCAGCTTAGCCCGGGGAGAGGGGCCGACCTACGAGCAGTACTTC.

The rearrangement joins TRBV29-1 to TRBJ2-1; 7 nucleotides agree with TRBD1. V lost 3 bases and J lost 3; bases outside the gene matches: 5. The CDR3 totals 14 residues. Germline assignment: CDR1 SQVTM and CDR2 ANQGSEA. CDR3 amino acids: CSVDGTGVYNEQFF. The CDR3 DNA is TGCAGCGTTGACGGAACAGGGGTCTACAATGAGCAGTTCTTC.

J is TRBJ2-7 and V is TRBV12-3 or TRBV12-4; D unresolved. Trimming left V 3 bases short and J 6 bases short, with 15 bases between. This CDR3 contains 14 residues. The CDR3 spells CASSLRPPPGEQYV. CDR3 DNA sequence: TGTGCCAGCAGTTTGAGACCACCTCCTGGCGAGCAGTACGTC.

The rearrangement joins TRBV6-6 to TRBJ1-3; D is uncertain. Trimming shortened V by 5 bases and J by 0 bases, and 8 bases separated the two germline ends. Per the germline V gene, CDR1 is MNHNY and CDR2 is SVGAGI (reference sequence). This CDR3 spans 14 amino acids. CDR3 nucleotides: TGTGCCAGCAGTATTGACGGCTCTGGAAACACCATATATTTT. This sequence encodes CASSIDGSGNTIYF.

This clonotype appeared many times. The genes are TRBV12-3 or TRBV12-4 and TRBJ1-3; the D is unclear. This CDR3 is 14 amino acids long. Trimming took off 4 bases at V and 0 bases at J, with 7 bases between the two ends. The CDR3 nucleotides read TGTGCCAGCAGTTCCGCGGACTCTGGAAACACCATATATTTT. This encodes CASSSADSGNTIYF.

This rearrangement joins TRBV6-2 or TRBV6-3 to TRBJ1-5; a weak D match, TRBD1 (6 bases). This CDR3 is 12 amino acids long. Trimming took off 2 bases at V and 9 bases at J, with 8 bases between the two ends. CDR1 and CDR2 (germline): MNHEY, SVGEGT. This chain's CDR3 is CASSYPTGPQHF. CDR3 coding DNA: TGTGCCAGCAGTTACCCGACAGGGCCCCAGCATTTT.

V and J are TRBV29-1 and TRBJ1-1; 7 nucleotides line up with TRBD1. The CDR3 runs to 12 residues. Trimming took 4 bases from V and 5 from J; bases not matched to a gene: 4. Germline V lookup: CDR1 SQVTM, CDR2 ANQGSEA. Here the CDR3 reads CSVVRGRTEAFF. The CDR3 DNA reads TGCAGCGTTGTCAGGGGGAGGACTGAAGCTTTCTTT.

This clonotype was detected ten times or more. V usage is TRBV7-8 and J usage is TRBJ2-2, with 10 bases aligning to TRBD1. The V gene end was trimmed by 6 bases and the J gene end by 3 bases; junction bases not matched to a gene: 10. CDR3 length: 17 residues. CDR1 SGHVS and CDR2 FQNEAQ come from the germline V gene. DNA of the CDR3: TGTGCCAGCAGTCCGCCGGGACAGGGGTTTGACACCGGGGAGCTGTTTTTT. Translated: CASSPPGQGFDTGELFF.